This T cell receptor beta chain was profiled in a study of spatial heterogeneity in lung cancer. Noted time point: sample taken at primary tumor resection. Every TCR cDNA molecule bore a unique molecular identifier. TCRdb itself ran the 5' RACE reads through MiXCR, one entry per CDR3 protein. The table shows tens of thousands of distinct CDR3 sequences, with 10% to 15% occurring only once. This receptor was taken from a male donor with early-stage non-small cell lung cancer. Sequenced here: PBMCs, sampled at surgery.

The DNA of the CDR3 is TGTGCCAGCGGCAGACAAGGCAATCAGCCCCAGCATTTT. The encoded protein is CASGRQGNQPQHF. The J gene is TRBJ1-5, the V gene TRBV6-5; D ambiguous. CDR3 length equals 13 residues. Trimming shortened V by 8 bases and J by 2 bases, and 10 bases separated the two germline ends. Germline V gene sequence: CDR1 MNHEY, CDR2 SVGAGI.